This TCR beta chain appears in the sequencing data of a study of control samples from healthy donors and cancer patients. TCRdb keeps only in-frame clones here, not all; method: immunoSEQ multiplex PCR. The sample records under 150,000 clones, 80% to 90% being singletons. The receptor was isolated from a woman in her thirties in good health. The specimen sequenced was blood.

This CDR3 reads CASSFTTGMLSYEQYF. In nucleotides, the CDR3 is TGCGCCAGCAGCTTTACCACAGGGATGTTATCCTACGAGCAGTACTTC. The chain employs TRBV5-1 and TRBJ2-7, with TRBD1 as a possible D gene (6 bases). From germline, CDR1 is SGHRS and CDR2 YFSETQ. V gave up 2 bases and J gave up 1 base, with 16 bases separating them. This CDR3 is built from 16 residues.